Listed below are T cell receptor beta chains from one sample, sequenced in a study of T cells after posttransplantation cyclophosphamide. TCRdb's copy holds only in-frame clones and misses some; the assay was immunoSEQ multiplex PCR. The sample holds fewer than 35,000 clones, and no clone turns up only once. Source material: PBMCs. These receptors were obtained from a woman aged 30 to 39 in good health and a related stem cell transplant donor. Both conserved end residues are part of each CDR3. The order of the fields is J gene, clone size, V gene, D gene, CDR3 DNA, CDR3 protein. D genes are given only for firm matches. Rows may omit the clone size; those that give it use once, few, many or a size class.

j_call: TRBJ2-7
clone_size: many
v_call: TRBV4-2
d_call: -
cdr3_nt: TGTGCCAGCAGCCCAGTCGTGGCGGGGGCCGACTACGAGCAGTACTTC
cdr3_aa: CASSPVVAGADYEQYF

j_call: TRBJ2-5
clone_size: few
v_call: TRBV11-2
d_call: TRBD1
cdr3_nt: TGTGCCAGCAGCAAAACAGGGGCCCCTCTCAACCAAGAGACCCAGTACTTC
cdr3_aa: CASSKTGAPLNQETQYF

j_call: TRBJ1-2
clone_size: few
v_call: TRBV27
d_call: -
cdr3_nt: TGTGCCAGCAGTACGATGGGGGGGGCGCGGGGCTATGGCTACACCTTC
cdr3_aa: CASSTMGGARGYGYTF

j_call: TRBJ2-7
clone_size: few
v_call: TRBV9
d_call: -
cdr3_nt: TGTGCCAGCAGCGTAGATGCGTTTTCGGCTAGGGAGCAGTACTTC
cdr3_aa: CASSVDAFSAREQYF

j_call: TRBJ2-5
clone_size: -
v_call: TRBV19
d_call: -
cdr3_nt: TGTGCCAGTAGTGGCGGACAGAGGGAGACCCAGTACTTC
cdr3_aa: CASSGGQRETQYF

j_call: TRBJ2-7
clone_size: -
v_call: TRBV11-1
d_call: -
cdr3_nt: TGTGCCAGCAGCCAACAGAGTTCCTCCTACGAGCAGTACTTC
cdr3_aa: CASSQQSSSYEQYF

j_call: TRBJ1-3
clone_size: many
v_call: TRBV5-5
d_call: -
cdr3_nt: TGTGCCAGCAGCCCACCCTTAGGGACAGGAAACACCATATATTTT
cdr3_aa: CASSPPLGTGNTIYF

j_call: TRBJ1-4
clone_size: medium-sized
v_call: TRBV19
d_call: -
cdr3_nt: TGTGCCAGTAGTCCCCCATTTGGGGGGGAAAAACTGTTTTTT
cdr3_aa: CASSPPFGGEKLFF

j_call: TRBJ1-1
clone_size: many
v_call: TRBV28
d_call: TRBD1
cdr3_nt: TGTGCCAGCAGTCTACACAGGGGCACTGAAGCTTTCTTT
cdr3_aa: CASSLHRGTEAFF

j_call: TRBJ2-1
clone_size: many
v_call: TRBV4-3
d_call: -
cdr3_nt: TGCGCCAGCAGCCAGGACAGAAACAATGAGCAGTTCTTC
cdr3_aa: CASSQDRNNEQFF

j_call: TRBJ2-3
clone_size: -
v_call: TRBV5-1
d_call: TRBD2
cdr3_nt: TGCGCCAGCAGCTTGCAATTGGCGGGGGGCACAGATACGCAGTATTTT
cdr3_aa: CASSLQLAGGTDTQYF

j_call: TRBJ1-6
clone_size: few
v_call: TRBV25-1
d_call: -
cdr3_nt: TGTGCCAGCAGTGAACGGGGGAGCTCCTATAATTCACCCCTCCACTTT
cdr3_aa: CASSERGSSYNSPLHF

j_call: TRBJ1-5
clone_size: many
v_call: TRBV19
d_call: TRBD1
cdr3_nt: TGTGCCAGTAGAGTCGGACAGGGTAAGATTGGCAATCAGCCCCAGCATTTT
cdr3_aa: CASRVGQGKIGNQPQHF

j_call: TRBJ1-2
clone_size: -
v_call: TRBV11-1
d_call: -
cdr3_nt: TGTGCCAGCAGCTTTAATAACTATGGCTACACCTTC
cdr3_aa: CASSFNNYGYTF

j_call: TRBJ2-7
clone_size: many
v_call: TRBV6-5
d_call: TRBD1
cdr3_nt: TGTGCCAGCAGCCAGGGACAGGGATACGAGCAGTACTTC
cdr3_aa: CASSQGQGYEQYF

j_call: TRBJ1-1
clone_size: -
v_call: TRBV11-1
d_call: TRBD1
cdr3_nt: TGTGCCAGCAGCCGTACAGGGGGCCGCACTGAAGCTTTCTTT
cdr3_aa: CASSRTGGRTEAFF

j_call: TRBJ2-3
clone_size: few
v_call: TRBV7-3
d_call: -
cdr3_nt: TGTGCCAGCAGCTTACTAGGGGACATCCGCACAGATACGCAGTATTTT
cdr3_aa: CASSLLGDIRTDTQYF

j_call: TRBJ1-4
clone_size: many
v_call: TRBV6-5
d_call: TRBD1
cdr3_nt: TGTGCCAGCAGAGGGACAGGGAGGCTGTTTTTT
cdr3_aa: CASRGTGRLFF

j_call: TRBJ1-4
clone_size: -
v_call: TRBV9
d_call: TRBD1
cdr3_nt: TGTGCCAGCAGCGTAGCTACAGGGGGCTATTTTATGGGTAATGAAAAACTGTTTTTT
cdr3_aa: CASSVATGGYFMGNEKLFF

j_call: TRBJ2-7
clone_size: many
v_call: TRBV5-1
d_call: -
cdr3_nt: TGCGCCAGCAGCTTGACTTCCTACGAGCAGTACTTC
cdr3_aa: CASSLTSYEQYF

j_call: TRBJ2-5
clone_size: -
v_call: TRBV30
d_call: TRBD2
cdr3_nt: TGTGCCTGGAGCCACTCCGGGACTAGCGGGGGGTTGGAGACCCAGTACTTC
cdr3_aa: CAWSHSGTSGGLETQYF

j_call: TRBJ1-2
clone_size: -
v_call: TRBV6-6
d_call: -
cdr3_nt: TGTGCCAGCAGTTACTCGGGGACACCCTCTAACTATGGCTACACCTTC
cdr3_aa: CASSYSGTPSNYGYTF

j_call: TRBJ2-2
clone_size: -
v_call: TRBV7-7
d_call: -
cdr3_nt: TGTGCCAGCAGCCCCGGCAGACTAGTCAGCACCGGGGAGCTGTTTTTT
cdr3_aa: CASSPGRLVSTGELFF

j_call: TRBJ1-5
clone_size: few
v_call: TRBV7-2
d_call: -
cdr3_nt: TGTGCCAGCAGCTTAGGGACAGCCGTTAATCAGCCCCAGCATTTT
cdr3_aa: CASSLGTAVNQPQHF

j_call: TRBJ1-5
clone_size: many
v_call: TRBV11-2
d_call: -
cdr3_nt: TGTGCCAGCAGCTTAACTGGCGGTTATAGCAATCAGCCCCAGCATTTT
cdr3_aa: CASSLTGGYSNQPQHF

j_call: TRBJ2-7
clone_size: many
v_call: TRBV12-3/TRBV12-4
d_call: TRBD1
cdr3_nt: TGTGCCAGCAGTTCGGGACAGGGAAGCTACGAGCAGTACTTC
cdr3_aa: CASSSGQGSYEQYF

j_call: TRBJ1-2
clone_size: few
v_call: TRBV12-3/TRBV12-4
d_call: TRBD1
cdr3_nt: TGTGCCAGCAGTTTAGCGCTGACAGGGGGCGCGGGTGGCTACACCTTC
cdr3_aa: CASSLALTGGAGGYTF

j_call: TRBJ2-7
clone_size: many
v_call: TRBV7-9
d_call: -
cdr3_nt: TGTGCCAGCAGCTCAGGGGATGGGGGACCGAGCTCCTACGAGCAGTACTTC
cdr3_aa: CASSSGDGGPSSYEQYF

j_call: TRBJ2-7
clone_size: few
v_call: TRBV7-3
d_call: -
cdr3_nt: TGTGCCAGCAGCCCCCCTAGCTCCTACGAGCAGTACTTC
cdr3_aa: CASSPPSSYEQYF

j_call: TRBJ2-7
clone_size: many
v_call: TRBV12-3/TRBV12-4
d_call: TRBD2
cdr3_nt: TGTGCCAGCAGTAGCGGGGGGGCAGGCGAGCAGTACTTC
cdr3_aa: CASSSGGAGEQYF

j_call: TRBJ2-3
clone_size: many
v_call: TRBV5-1
d_call: TRBD1
cdr3_nt: TGCGCCAGCAGCCAACGACAGGGCCCAGATACGCAGTATTTT
cdr3_aa: CASSQRQGPDTQYF

j_call: TRBJ1-4
clone_size: many
v_call: TRBV4-1
d_call: TRBD1
cdr3_nt: TGCGCCAGCAAAGGGACAGGGAATGAAAAACTGTTTTTT
cdr3_aa: CASKGTGNEKLFF

j_call: TRBJ2-7
clone_size: many
v_call: TRBV6-2/TRBV6-3
d_call: -
cdr3_nt: TGTGCCAGCAGTTACAGGTCTGTCTCCTACGAGCAGTACTTC
cdr3_aa: CASSYRSVSYEQYF

j_call: TRBJ1-1
clone_size: many
v_call: TRBV18
d_call: -
cdr3_nt: TGTGCCAGCTCACCACAAAAACAAAGAGTGAACACTGAAGCTTTCTTT
cdr3_aa: CASSPQKQRVNTEAFF

j_call: TRBJ1-2
clone_size: many
v_call: TRBV4-3
d_call: TRBD1
cdr3_nt: TGCGCCAGCAGCCCTGGACAGGACCTCTATGGCTACACCTTC
cdr3_aa: CASSPGQDLYGYTF

j_call: TRBJ1-5
clone_size: many
v_call: TRBV2
d_call: -
cdr3_nt: TGTGCCAGCAGTGAACCTAATCAGCCCCAGCATTTT
cdr3_aa: CASSEPNQPQHF

j_call: TRBJ1-2
clone_size: few
v_call: TRBV29-1
d_call: TRBD1
cdr3_nt: TGCAGCGTGGGACAGGGAGCTAACTATGGCTACACCTTC
cdr3_aa: CSVGQGANYGYTF

j_call: TRBJ2-7
clone_size: many
v_call: TRBV18
d_call: TRBD1
cdr3_nt: TGTGCCAGCTCCTCGGGACAGGGAACCTACGAGCAGTACTTC
cdr3_aa: CASSSGQGTYEQYF

j_call: TRBJ2-1
clone_size: many
v_call: TRBV6-4
d_call: TRBD2
cdr3_nt: TGTGCCAGCAGTGACGGGACTAGCGGGGGGGCCAATGAGCAGTTCTTC
cdr3_aa: CASSDGTSGGANEQFF

j_call: TRBJ1-6
clone_size: many
v_call: TRBV7-6
d_call: -
cdr3_nt: TGTGCCAGCAGCTTAACAGGGCCAAATTCACCCCTCCACTTT
cdr3_aa: CASSLTGPNSPLHF

j_call: TRBJ1-5
clone_size: many
v_call: TRBV2
d_call: -
cdr3_nt: TGTGCCAGCAGCTGGACGGGGTATAGCAATCAGCCCCAGCATTTT
cdr3_aa: CASSWTGYSNQPQHF

j_call: TRBJ2-3
clone_size: few
v_call: TRBV29-1
d_call: -
cdr3_nt: TGCAGCGTCCCGAATGCGGGGCTCACAGATACGCAGTATTTT
cdr3_aa: CSVPNAGLTDTQYF

j_call: TRBJ1-1
clone_size: many
v_call: TRBV19
d_call: -
cdr3_nt: TGTGCCAGTAGTGCTCAGAGGAACACTGAAGCTTTCTTT
cdr3_aa: CASSAQRNTEAFF

j_call: TRBJ2-3
clone_size: -
v_call: TRBV6-5
d_call: -
cdr3_nt: TGTGCCAGCGGCACCGACTACCGGGCAGATACGCAGTATTTT
cdr3_aa: CASGTDYRADTQYF

j_call: TRBJ1-1
clone_size: few
v_call: TRBV7-9
d_call: -
cdr3_nt: TGTGCCAGCAGCTTTAATCCGGGACATGGGGGTGGGAGAGCTTTCTTT
cdr3_aa: CASSFNPGHGGGRAFF

j_call: TRBJ2-5
clone_size: many
v_call: TRBV5-6
d_call: -
cdr3_nt: TGTGCCAGCAGCTTGAAAACTAGTTTAGACGAGACCCGGTACTTC
cdr3_aa: CASSLKTSLDETRYF

j_call: TRBJ1-2
clone_size: many
v_call: TRBV5-6
d_call: -
cdr3_nt: TGTGCCAGCAGCTTGGAGGTAGGGGGTCTCTATGGCTACACCTTC
cdr3_aa: CASSLEVGGLYGYTF

j_call: TRBJ2-1
clone_size: many
v_call: TRBV6-5
d_call: -
cdr3_nt: TGTGCCAGCAGTTACGGGCAGGGGCGCTACAATGAGCAGTTCTTC
cdr3_aa: CASSYGQGRYNEQFF

j_call: TRBJ2-7
clone_size: many
v_call: TRBV27
d_call: TRBD2
cdr3_nt: TGTGCCAGCAGTTTAACCCCCGGGACTACCCTCGAGCAGTACTTC
cdr3_aa: CASSLTPGTTLEQYF

j_call: TRBJ2-1
clone_size: many
v_call: TRBV5-1
d_call: TRBD1
cdr3_nt: TGCGCCAGCAGCATGACAGGGTTCCATGAGCAGTTCTTC
cdr3_aa: CASSMTGFHEQFF

j_call: TRBJ2-2
clone_size: few
v_call: TRBV6-1
d_call: TRBD2
cdr3_nt: TGTGCCAGCGCGGGAGGGAACACCGGGGAGCTGTTTTTT
cdr3_aa: CASAGGNTGELFF